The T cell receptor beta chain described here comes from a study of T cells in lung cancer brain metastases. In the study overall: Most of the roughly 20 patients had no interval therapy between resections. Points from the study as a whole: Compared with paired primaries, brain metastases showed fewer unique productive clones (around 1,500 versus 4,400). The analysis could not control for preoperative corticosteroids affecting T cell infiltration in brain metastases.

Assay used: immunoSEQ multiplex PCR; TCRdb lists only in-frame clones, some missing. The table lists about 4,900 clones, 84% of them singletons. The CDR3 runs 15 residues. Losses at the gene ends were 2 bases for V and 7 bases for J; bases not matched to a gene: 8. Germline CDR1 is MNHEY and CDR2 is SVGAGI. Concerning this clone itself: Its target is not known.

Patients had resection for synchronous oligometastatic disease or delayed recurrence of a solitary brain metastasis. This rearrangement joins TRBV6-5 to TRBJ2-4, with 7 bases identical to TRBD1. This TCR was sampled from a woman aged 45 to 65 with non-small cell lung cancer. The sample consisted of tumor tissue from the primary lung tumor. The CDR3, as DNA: TGTGCCAGCAGTTACAAGCCGACAGGGTGGAACATTCAGTACTTC. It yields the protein CASSYKPTGWNIQYF.